The 32 T cell receptor beta chains given below trace back to one sample, sequenced in a study of human T cells and chemical hapten exposure. Time point denoted: patch test 1, 2 weeks after DPC sensitization. Treatment of the sample: therapeutic diphenylcyclopropenone sensitization with weekly scalp DPC. TCRdb called the RACE reads again in MiXCR, with one record for every CDR3 protein. The sample includes around 76,000 distinct CDR3 sequences, 12% seen only once; the top ten take around 3.2%. Sequencing was performed on whole blood, taken in connection with sensitization to the hapten diphenylcyclopropenone (DPC). The receptors originated from a woman in her fifties or sixties with alopecia areata. Some clones in this sample may be carry-over from other donors' samples.

This clonotype was recorded many times. The chain recombines TRBV5-4 with TRBJ2-5; 11 bases map to TRBD1. The CDR3 covers 15 residues. Germline assignment: CDR1 SGHNT and CDR2 YYREEE (reference sequence). V was pared by 4 bases and J by 5 bases, with 7 bases of the junction left unmatched. For the CDR3, the DNA is TGTGCCAGCAGCCCTAGGACAGGGGGCCTGGAGACCCAGTACTTC. It encodes CASSPRTGGLETQYF. The full variable domain, its missing parts supplied by reference TRBV5-4 and TRBJ2-5, is ETGVTQSPTHLIKTRGQQVTLRCSSQSGHNTVSWYQQALGQGPQFIFQYYREEENGRGNFPPRFSGLQFPNYSSELNVNALELDDSALYLCASSPRTGGLETQYFGPGTRLLVL.

The chain combines TRBV3-1 with TRBJ2-1; the D is unclear. The CDR3 runs 14 residues. Trimming cost V 2 bases and J 6 bases, with 11 bases left between them. Germline lookup yields CDR1 LGHDT and CDR2 YNNKEL (reference sequence). The CDR3 sequence is CASSQLYGGNEQFF. CDR3 nucleotide sequence: TGTGCCAGCAGCCAACTCTACGGCGGCAATGAGCAGTTCTTC.

V and J are TRBV4-1 and TRBJ1-2, with a weak D call TRBD1 (5 bases). V gave up 1 base and J gave up 2 bases, with 20 bases separating them. This CDR3 is built from 18 residues. Germline assignment: CDR1 MGHRA and CDR2 YSYEKL. The CDR3 sequence: CASSQGPPVGLRNYGYTF. The CDR3 DNA reads TGCGCCAGCAGCCAAGGCCCCCCCGTGGGGCTCCGAAACTATGGCTACACCTTC.

The chain combines TRBV6-6 with TRBJ2-2, with D perhaps TRBD2 (6 bases). Germline V lookup: CDR1 MNHNY, CDR2 SVGAGI (reference sequence). Trimming took off 2 bases at V and 0 bases at J, with 22 bases between the two ends. CDR3 size: 20 residues. The CDR3 DNA reads as TGTGCCAGCAGTTACGGGCAACGCAACCTCCGGGGGACGAACACCGGGGAGCTGTTTTTT. It is translated as CASSYGQRNLRGTNTGELFF.

This clonotype occurred a few times. The rearrangement links TRBV6-5 to TRBJ1-2; maybe TRBD1 (6 bases). V lost 2 bases, J lost 2 bases, and 24 bases lay in between. Germline CDR1 is MNHEY and CDR2 is SVGAGI. This CDR3 region has 19 residues. CDR3 bases: TGTGCCAGCAGTTACCGAATATCCAGGGGAATCACCAAGAACTATGGCTACACCTTC. Translated: CASSYRISRGITKNYGYTF.

The table lists this clonotype with a few counts. The V call is TRBV2, the J call TRBJ2-1, with D perhaps matching TRBD2 (5 bases). This CDR3 region has 14 residues. Between the trimmed V and J ends, which lost 4 bases and 8 bases, there was a span of 15 bases. In germline, CDR1 is SNHLY, CDR2 FYNNEI. Here the CDR3 reads CASSVVGPRDEQFF. CDR3 nucleotide sequence: TGTGCCAGCAGTGTAGTGGGCCCGAGGGATGAGCAGTTCTTC.

This clonotype showed up many times. The chain combines TRBV18 with TRBJ2-5; maybe TRBD1 (6 bases). Trimming pared 6 bases from V and 4 bases from J, leaving 21 bases between. CDR1 is KGHSH, CDR2 LQKENI, per germline. The CDR3 extends over 16 amino acids. The CDR3 sequence is CASSRTLTGIRETQYF. The CDR3 nucleotides read TGTGCCAGCTCTCGGACCTTGACAGGCATCAGAGAGACCCAGTACTTC.

This clonotype was detected only a few times. The J gene is TRBJ2-1, the V gene TRBV20-1; no firm D call. Trimming shortened V by 5 bases and J by 2 bases, and 16 bases separated the two germline ends. This CDR3 has 15 residues. The V gene's germline CDR1 is DFQATT and CDR2 SNEGSKA (reference sequence). The CDR3 DNA follows: TGCAGTGCTCCAGAGGTGGTTAACCCCTACAATGAGCAGTTCTTC. This codes for CSAPEVVNPYNEQFF.

The J gene is TRBJ1-5, the V gene TRBV6-5; TRBD1 might be the D (5 bases). CDR1 MNHEY and CDR2 SVGAGI come from the germline V gene. Deletions cut 0 bases from V and 3 bases from J, with 9 bases between. The CDR3 contains 15 residues. The CDR3 DNA sequence: TGTGCCAGCAGTTACTCAAGGGGTTTCAATCAGCCCCAGCATTTT. Translated: CASSYSRGFNQPQHF.

This clonotype was counted many times. The chain uses TRBV2 and TRBJ2-7; TRBD1 matches 7 bases. This CDR3 region has 12 residues. V shed 7 bases, J shed 3 bases, and the junction held 3 bases outside the gene matches. Per germline, CDR1 SNHLY and CDR2 FYNNEI. DNA of the CDR3: TGTGCCAGCATGGACAGGATCTACGAGCAGTACTTC. It is translated as CASMDRIYEQYF.

This clonotype was counted ten times or more. V is TRBV11-2 and J is TRBJ2-1; D is possibly TRBD1 (7 bases). The CDR3 consists of 12 residues. The V end lost 8 bases, the J end lost 7 bases, and 12 bases lay between the germline ends. Germline assignment: CDR1 SGHAT and CDR2 FQNNGV. In DNA, the CDR3 is TGTGCCAGCCGCCCAGGGGGGAATGAGCAGTTCTTC. It is translated as CASRPGGNEQFF.

This clonotype was counted at least ten times. The J gene is TRBJ2-3, the V gene TRBV11-2; TRBD1 matches at 8 bases. The CDR3 totals 16 residues. V shed 5 bases, J shed 2 bases, and the junction held 9 bases outside the gene matches. Germline V gene data show CDR1 as SGHAT and CDR2 as FQNNGV. The DNA of the CDR3 is TGTGCCAGCAGCCTCACAGGGGGGTCCCTCACAGATACGCAGTATTTT. It translates to CASSLTGGSLTDTQYF.

This clonotype has just a few counts. The chain has TRBV11-2 and TRBJ1-4, with 9 bases identical to TRBD1. The trim removed 0 bases at V and 5 bases at J, leaving 1 base unmatched. CDR1 is SGHAT, CDR2 FQNNGV, per germline. The CDR3 consists of 15 residues. This chain's CDR3 is CASSLEGQGNEKLFF. The CDR3 nucleotides read TGTGCCAGCAGCTTAGAGGGACAGGGAAATGAAAAACTGTTTTTT.

This clonotype showed up many times. The J gene is TRBJ2-2, the V gene TRBV20-1; TRBD1 aligns across 8 bases. This CDR3 region has 14 residues. The germline CDR1 and CDR2 sequences are DFQATT and SNEGSKA (reference sequence). The V and J ends lost 6 bases and 4 bases, in that order; junction bases with no gene match: 7. Here the CDR3 reads CSARQGLGTGELFF. In nucleotides, the CDR3 is TGCAGTGCAAGACAGGGGTTGGGCACCGGGGAGCTGTTTTTT.

This clonotype was seen a handful of times. The chain links TRBV7-9 to TRBJ2-3; D call uncertain. There are 14 residues in the CDR3. Germline V lookup: CDR1 SEHNR, CDR2 FQNEAQ (reference sequence). The V gene lost 2 bases and the J gene lost 3 bases, with 9 bases spanning the gap. The DNA for the CDR3 is TGTGCCAGCAGCTTATACGAACGGACAGATACGCAGTATTTT. This encodes CASSLYERTDTQYF.

The rearrangement links TRBV10-3 to TRBJ1-4; no reliable D call. V was shortened by 2 bases and J by 3 bases, with 7 bases between the two germline ends. The germline V gene encodes CDR1 ENHRY and CDR2 SYGVKD. This CDR3 comprises 14 residues. The CDR3 here is CAISEGVPNEKLFF. CDR3 coding DNA: TGTGCCATCAGTGAGGGGGTGCCTAATGAAAAACTGTTTTTT.

Comment on this clonotype: This may stem from a read error, because a much larger clone lies one nucleotide away. The chain recombines TRBV6-1 with TRBJ1-6, with D perhaps TRBD1 (5 bases). Per germline, CDR1 MNHNS and CDR2 SASEGT. The length of the CDR3 is 14 residues. As DNA, the CDR3 is TGTGCCAACAGTTACGGACAAAAGTCCGAACCCCTCCACTTT. Protein product: CANSYGQKSEPLHF.

This clonotype appeared a few times. The chain uses TRBV7-6 and TRBJ1-4; a possible D gene is TRBD1 (6 bases). In germline, CDR1 is SGHVS, CDR2 FNYEAQ. The CDR3 extends over 13 amino acids. Deletions cut 6 bases from V and 8 bases from J, with 13 bases between. CDR3 sequence: CASSEGHLEKLFF. The CDR3 coding sequence is TGTGCCAGCAGTGAGGGACACTTAGAAAAACTGTTTTTT.

This clonotype was seen repeatedly, ten times or more. The V and J genes are TRBV6-2 or TRBV6-3 and TRBJ2-3; D is perhaps TRBD1 or TRBD2 (6 bases each). The CDR3 covers 17 residues. The ends were cut back, 7 bases at V and 6 bases at J, with 26 bases in the middle. Germline-derived CDR1 and CDR2 are MNHEY and SVGEGT. The DNA for the CDR3 is TGTGCCAGCAATGTGATCCCCGGGGGCACCCCTCTGGATACGCAGTATTTT. This encodes CASNVIPGGTPLDTQYF.

This clonotype was counted ten times or more. J is TRBJ2-1 and V is TRBV29-1; D is unresolved. Trimming shortened V by 5 bases and J by 10 bases, and 12 bases separated the two germline ends. CDR3 length: 11 residues. The germline V gene encodes CDR1 SQVTM and CDR2 ANQGSEA. DNA for the CDR3: TGCAGCGTTTGGCCCCCGGAGGAGCAGTTCTTC. This gives the protein CSVWPPEEQFF.

This clonotype was detected ten times or more. CDR3 DNA: TGTGCCAGCAGCCAAGGACTGACAGGGACCGGGGAGCTGTTTTTT. This sequence encodes CASSQGLTGTGELFF. This chain joins TRBV3-1 and TRBJ2-2; 7 bases fit TRBD1. CDR3 length equals 15 residues. Looked up from germline, CDR1 is LGHDT and CDR2 is YNNKEL (reference sequence). V was clipped by 1 base and J by 5 bases; unmatched bases: 4. Drawing the rest from reference TRBV3-1 and TRBJ2-2, the complete variable domain is DTAVSQTPKYLVTQMGNDKSIKCEQNLGHDTMYWYKQDSKKFLKIMFSYNNKELIINETVPNRFSPKSPDKAHLNLHINSLELGDSAVYFCASSQGLTGTGELFFGEGSRLTVL.

The chain recombines TRBV6-5 with TRBJ2-7, with D perhaps TRBD2 (6 bases). Germline V lookup: CDR1 MNHEY, CDR2 SVGAGI. Trimming removed 6 bases from V and 0 bases from J, with 12 bases in between. The CDR3 contains 14 residues. The CDR3 DNA sequence: TGTGCCAGCAGCCTCCAGACTAGCTCCTACGAGCAGTACTTC. It codes for CASSLQTSSYEQYF.

The chain has TRBV5-6 and TRBJ1-1; unclear D gene. V was cut by 6 bases and J by 4 bases, with 10 bases left in between. CDR1 and CDR2 from the germline V gene are SGHDT and YYEEEE. The CDR3 extends over 12 amino acids. DNA of the CDR3: TGTGCCAGCATAAGGGAGGGCACTGAAGCTTTCTTT. Its translation: CASIREGTEAFF.

This clonotype was seen repeatedly, ten times or more. The chain couples TRBV6-5 to TRBJ1-6, with D possibly being TRBD1 (6 bases). This CDR3 has 17 amino acids. Germline V lookup: CDR1 MNHEY, CDR2 SVGAGI. Trimming removed 3 bases at V and 5 bases at J, with 17 bases between. CDR3 DNA: TGTGCCAGCAGTTATTTGGTGGGACATCTTAATAATTCACCCCTCCACTTT. Residues: CASSYLVGHLNNSPLHF.

This clonotype was seen a handful of times. The chain has TRBV27 and TRBJ2-1; a weak D match, TRBD2 (5 bases). The CDR3 runs 16 residues. Germline V gives CDR1 MNHEY, CDR2 SMNVEV (reference sequence). Trimming removed 5 bases from V and 0 bases from J, with 14 bases in between. The CDR3 spells CASSRGSHASYNEQFF. The CDR3, as DNA: TGTGCCAGCAGTCGGGGTTCGCACGCCTCCTACAATGAGCAGTTCTTC.

This clonotype was seen at least ten times. The chain links TRBV13 to TRBJ2-5, with no clear D. Germline V CDR1 and CDR2: PRHDT, FYEKMQ (reference sequence). The CDR3 has 13 amino acids. Deletions cut 5 bases from V and 2 bases from J, with 9 bases between. This chain's CDR3 is CASSGMPQETQYF. The CDR3 coding sequence is TGTGCCAGCAGCGGGATGCCACAAGAGACCCAGTACTTC.

The rearrangement joins TRBV2 to TRBJ1-2, with D uncertain. Germline values: CDR1 SNHLY, CDR2 FYNNEI. The CDR3 length is 12 residues. The V end was cut by 4 bases, the J end by 3 bases, with 6 bases between. CDR3 nucleotide sequence: TGTGCCAGCAGTGCTCGTGACTATGGCTACACCTTC. Protein product: CASSARDYGYTF. The variable domain in full, completed from reference TRBV2 and TRBJ1-2, reads EPEVTQTPSHQVTQMGQEVILRCVPISNHLYFYWYRQILGQKVEFLVSFYNNEISEKSEIFDDQFSVERPDGSNFTLKIRSTKLEDSAMYFCASSARDYGYTFGSGTRLTVV.

The sample holds a few counts of this clonotype. This chain connects TRBV5-1 to TRBJ2-3; 13 bases align to TRBD2. V trimming: 2 bases; J trimming: 0 bases; junction bases outside the gene matches: 9. The CDR3 totals 19 residues. Germline CDR1 SGHRS, CDR2 YFSETQ. CDR3 amino acids: CASSLFTSGRVASTDTQYF. The CDR3 bases are TGCGCCAGCAGCTTATTTACTAGCGGGAGGGTAGCTAGCACAGATACGCAGTATTTT.

A few counts support this clonotype. The chain links TRBV10-2 to TRBJ2-2, with TRBD2 as a possible D gene (5 bases). Germline V lookup: CDR1 WSHSY, CDR2 SAAADI. This CDR3 comprises 13 residues. V gave up 0 bases and J gave up 13 bases, with 12 bases separating them. The CDR3 sequence is CASSESGVVRLFF. The CDR3 DNA sequence: TGCGCCAGCAGTGAGTCCGGGGTCGTTCGGCTGTTTTTT.

There are many counts of this clonotype. The chain uses TRBV2 and TRBJ1-2; 7 nucleotides line up with TRBD1. The V gene end was trimmed by 3 bases and the J gene end by 7 bases; junction bases not matched to a gene: 8. CDR3 length equals 14 residues. The germline V gene encodes CDR1 SNHLY and CDR2 FYNNEI. The CDR3 protein is CASSETTGVPGYTF. The CDR3 nucleotides are TGTGCCAGCAGTGAGACAACAGGGGTCCCTGGCTACACCTTC.

This clonotype was recorded many times. The V gene is TRBV6-1, the J gene TRBJ1-1; D uncertain. The length of the CDR3 is 13 residues. V was trimmed by 3 bases and J by 1 base, leaving 6 bases between them. CDR1 is MNHNS, CDR2 SASEGT, per germline. CDR3 DNA: TGTGCCAGCAGTGATACAGAGAACACTGAAGCTTTCTTT. This encodes CASSDTENTEAFF.

In this sample, this clonotype turned up many times. The chain carries TRBV21-1 and TRBJ1-3. TRBV21-1 counts as a pseudogene. The CDR3 is 19 amino acids. The CDR3 region has the DNA TGTGCCAGCAGTCCCCGCCCGGCAACCGCGCCCTCCCATGGAAACACCATATATTTT. Protein product: CASSPRPATAPSHGNTIYF.